This T cell receptor (beta chain) was obtained from a study of vaccination and CD4 T cells after COVID-19. On the study more broadly: Once diagnosed, patients had post-COVID samples drawn a median approximately 99 days later (range 35 to 161).

Trimming removed 1 base at V and 4 bases at J, with 5 bases between. CDR3 size: 13 residues. Germline lookup yields CDR1 SGHAT and CDR2 FQNNGV. The treatment is: approximately 11-day PBMC culture with coronavirus spike peptide pools or control peptides (ViraFEST assay). The unexposed donor gave CD4+ T cells before the COVID-19 pandemic (2011-2018). With fresh IL-2 medium, half the medium was replaced on days 3 and 7. The study sequenced cultured CD4+ T cell DNA using the Oncomine TCR Beta short-read assay. Scientists extracted genomic DNA from CD4+ T cells grown in culture. From the PCR reads, TCRdb called clonotypes with MiXCR, one entry per CDR3 protein. Of nearly 10,000 distinct CDR3 sequences listed, approximately 40% are singletons. Details on this clonotype: Its antigen is undetermined.

The J gene is TRBJ1-5, the V gene TRBV11-2; D is unclear. The sequenced sample consisted of CD4+ T cells from blood, cultured in vitro. The TCR originated in a human donor in good health. As DNA, the CDR3 is TGTGCCAGCAGCTTAGGACTTAATCAGCCCCAGCATTTT. This codes for CASSLGLNQPQHF.